This T cell receptor beta chain was observed in a study of blood T cell repertoires in COVID-19. The wider study: The analysed material was cDNA or gDNA that came from T cells, B-cell-depleted T cells, or PBMCs.

Germline V gives CDR1 KGHSH, CDR2 LQKENI. This CDR3 has 13 residues. The V end lost 3 bases, the J end lost 2 bases, and 8 bases lay between the germline ends. Clones were read by immunoSEQ multiplex PCR, and TCRdb kept only the in-frame ones, dropping some. The sample records 130,000 to 150,000 clones, 70% to 85% being singletons. This sequence joins TRBV18 and TRBJ2-7; D remains ambiguous. This TCR derives from a man in his 60s with acute or convalescent COVID-19. Material for sequencing was peripheral blood. The CDR3 sequence: CASSPVRTYEQYF. CDR3 in DNA: TGTGCCAGCTCACCGGTCAGGACCTACGAGCAGTACTTC.